One sample yielded the 27 T cell receptor beta chains listed below, sequenced in a study of metastatic and nonmetastatic thyroid tumors. With MiXCR, TCRdb reprocessed the PCR reads. The data hold about 40,000 clones, with about a sixth observed a single time. Thyroid surgery was performed in patients who had received no treatment beforehand. The specimen sequenced was blood. The receptors derive from a female donor with papillary thyroid cancer or a benign thyroid nodule (not recorded which). Some clones in this sample may be carry-over from other donors' samples.

The V and J genes are TRBV7-2 and TRBJ2-3, with 8 bases lining up with TRBD2. Per germline, CDR1 SGHTA and CDR2 FQGNSA. Germline trimming cut 2 bases from V and 0 bases from J; bases unmatched to any gene: 16. CDR3 length equals 20 residues. The DNA for the CDR3 is TGTGCCAGCAGCTTACTTCCAGCGGGAGTAAGGCCTACTAGCACAGATACGCAGTATTTT. This sequence encodes CASSLLPAGVRPTSTDTQYF.

The V call is TRBV5-4, the J call TRBJ2-5; unclear D gene. Germline V gene lookup returns CDR1 SGHNT and CDR2 YYREEE (reference sequence). Deletions cut 3 bases from V and 5 bases from J, with 8 bases between. The CDR3 totals 12 residues. CDR3 nucleotides: TGTGCCAGCAGCTCGCCCCTGGAGACCCAGTACTTC. Translation: CASSSPLETQYF.

The chain is built from TRBV2 and TRBJ1-6; 9 bases line up with TRBD1. From germline, CDR1 is SNHLY and CDR2 FYNNEI. J was trimmed by 5 bases and V by 8 bases; bases with no gene match: 10. The CDR3 spans 16 residues. CDR3 amino acids: CASSGLGQGDNSPLHF. The CDR3 DNA is TGTGCCAGCTCGGGGTTGGGACAGGGCGATAATTCACCCCTCCACTTT.

The chain combines TRBV6-1 with TRBJ2-7; D call uncertain. Germline-derived CDR1 and CDR2 are MNHNS and SASEGT. CDR3 length: 15 amino acids. Trimming removed 6 bases at V and 0 bases at J, with 15 bases between. DNA of the CDR3: TGTGCCAGCAGCCTTGGAGACTTCCTCTCCTACGAGCAGTACTTC. Translated, it gives CASSLGDFLSYEQYF.

This clone was picked up many times. V is TRBV7-9 and J is TRBJ2-2; no reliable D call. The CDR3 covers 13 residues. Germline CDR1 reads SEHNR; CDR2 reads FQNEAQ (reference sequence). The V gene lost 7 bases and the J gene lost 2 bases, with 8 bases spanning the gap. CDR3 nucleotides: TGTGCCAGCATAGCAGACAACACCGGGGAGCTGTTTTTT. This codes for CASIADNTGELFF. The full variable domain, completed using reference TRBV7-9 and TRBJ2-2, is DTGVSQNPRHKITKRGQNVTFRCDPISEHNRLYWYRQTLGQGPEFLTYFQNEAQLEKSRLLSDRFSAERPKGSFSTLEIQRTEQGDSAMYLCASIADNTGELFFGEGSRLTVL.

This clone was counted many times. J is TRBJ1-6 and V is TRBV6-5; D may be TRBD1 (5 bases). The CDR3 is 13 residues long. CDR1 and CDR2 from the germline V gene are MNHEY and SVGAGI. Between the trimmed V and J ends, which lost 2 bases and 9 bases, there was a span of 8 bases. The CDR3 DNA is TGTGCCAGCAGTTACAGGGGCGGTTCACCCCTCCACTTT. It is translated as CASSYRGGSPLHF.

This clone was seen ten or more times. The V and J genes are TRBV9 and TRBJ2-7; the match to TRBD2 covers 10 bases. CDR1 SGDLS and CDR2 YYNGEE come from the germline V gene. The junction had 6 bases not matched to a gene; V was cut back by 2 bases and J by 4 bases. The CDR3 covers 15 residues. The CDR3 region has the DNA TGTGCCAGCAGCGTTCGTACGGGACTAGCGTACGAGCAGTACTTC. Protein sequence: CASSVRTGLAYEQYF.

Ten or more counts support this clone. CDR3 sequence reads: CASSQNRGGSYGYTF. The DNA of the CDR3 is TGTGCCAGCAGTCAAAATAGGGGGGGCTCCTATGGCTACACCTTC. This chain uses TRBV28 with TRBJ1-2; D is perhaps TRBD1 (6 bases). The V gene's germline CDR1 is MDHEN and CDR2 SYDVKM. V lost 5 bases and J lost 4, with 17 bases in between. The CDR3 extends over 15 amino acids.

This clone was recorded many times. The V gene is TRBV10-3, the J gene TRBJ1-4; a possible D gene is TRBD1 (6 bases). Trimming removed 8 bases from V and 4 bases from J, with 14 bases in between. In germline, CDR1 is ENHRY, CDR2 SYGVKD. The CDR3 contains 14 residues. This CDR3 reads CAISQGRDNEKLFF. CDR3 nucleotides: TGTGCCATCTCACAGGGAAGGGATAATGAAAAACTGTTTTTT.

This clone was seen ten or more times. This chain links TRBV28 with TRBJ2-7; D may correspond to TRBD1 or TRBD2 (5 bases each). This CDR3 has 13 amino acids. The V and J ends lost 4 bases and 4 bases respectively, with 11 bases between them. Germline assignment: CDR1 MDHEN and CDR2 SYDVKM. The CDR3 here is CASSSGGLYEQYF. As DNA, the CDR3 is TGTGCCAGCAGTTCTGGGGGTTTATACGAGCAGTACTTC.

This clone came up many times. The rearrangement links TRBV20-1 to TRBJ2-5; D not resolved. Trimming shortened V by 0 bases and J by 4 bases, and 3 bases separated the two germline ends. Germline loops: CDR1 DFQATT, CDR2 SNEGSKA (reference sequence). The CDR3 runs to 11 residues. CDR3 coding DNA: TGCAGTGCTAGAGACGGAGAGACCCAGTACTTC. Amino acid sequence: CSARDGETQYF.

This chain links TRBV9 with TRBJ1-2; 7 nucleotides agree with TRBD1. In germline, CDR1 is SGDLS, CDR2 YYNGEE. The length of the CDR3 is 17 residues. V shed 4 bases, J shed 3 bases, and the junction held 15 bases outside the gene matches. The CDR3: CASSPRGTPGGYYGYTF. The CDR3 nucleotides read TGTGCCAGCAGCCCGAGGGGTACTCCAGGGGGGTACTATGGCTACACCTTC.

This clone came up many times. The chain has TRBV29-1 and TRBJ1-1; D call uncertain. Trimming left V 3 bases short and J 7 bases short, with 6 bases between. Germline loops: CDR1 SQVTM, CDR2 ANQGSEA. The CDR3 runs to 10 residues. This chain's CDR3 is CSVENIEAFF. CDR3 DNA sequence: TGCAGCGTTGAGAATATTGAAGCTTTCTTT.

This clone has a count of ten or more. A much larger clonotype is one base distant, so this may be a read error. The same CDR3 also results from other DNA sequences found in this sample. The gene calls are TRBV12-3 or TRBV12-4 and TRBJ2-6; 8 bases are shared with TRBD1. J gave up 4 bases and V 5 bases, and 7 bases lay outside the gene matches. The CDR3 runs to 16 residues. CDR3 amino acids: CASSGDRSSGANVLTF. The CDR3 DNA reads as TGTGCCAGCAGTGGGGACAGGAGCTCGGGGGCCAACGTCCTGACTTTC.

This clone came up a few times. Possible read error: a much larger clone is one base away. The rearrangement links TRBV7-1 to TRBJ2-3, with 11 bases identical to TRBD2. TRBV7-1 is an open reading frame, and its role is uncertain. CDR3 size: 19 residues. CDR3 in amino acids: CASSSGSTSGTSGTDTHYF. CDR3 coding DNA: TGTGCCAGCAGCTCAGGTTCGACTTCCGGGACTAGCGGCACAGATACGCATTATTTT.

This clone was found many times. V and J are TRBV3-1 and TRBJ2-5, with TRBD2 matching 11 bases. Germline values: CDR1 LGHDT, CDR2 YNNKEL (reference sequence). The CDR3 length is 15 residues. Losses at the gene ends were 10 bases for V and 5 bases for J; bases not matched to a gene: 12. The CDR3 sequence: CAIPTSGIRWETQYF. CDR3 in DNA: TGTGCCATCCCGACTAGCGGGATTCGGTGGGAGACCCAGTACTTC.

This clone was counted at least ten times. The genes are TRBV29-1 and TRBJ1-2; D remains unclear. This CDR3 has 13 residues. CDR1 is SQVTM and CDR2 is ANQGSEA in the germline V gene. Trimming cost V 5 bases and J 2 bases, with 12 bases left between them. The CDR3 DNA reads TGCAGCGTTCCCATGGAGAGGAACTATGGCTACACCTTC. Its translation: CSVPMERNYGYTF.

The chain is built from TRBV6-1 and TRBJ2-4; perhaps TRBD1 as D (6 bases). Germline V gives CDR1 MNHNS, CDR2 SASEGT. This CDR3 is built from 15 residues. Between the trimmed V and J ends, which lost 7 bases and 1 base, there was a span of 14 bases. The CDR3 reads CASTWGRGAKNIQYF. CDR3 nucleotide sequence: TGTGCCAGCACCTGGGGGCGTGGGGCCAAAAACATTCAGTACTTC.

In its sample, this clone was seen many times. The chain uses TRBV7-9 and TRBJ2-2; 8 bases match TRBD1. Germline V gene data show CDR1 as SEHNR and CDR2 as FQNEAQ (reference sequence). The CDR3 runs 14 residues. V lost 8 bases and J lost 0; bases outside the gene matches: 2. CDR3: CASEQGANTGELFF. The CDR3 nucleotides are TGTGCCAGCGAACAGGGGGCGAACACCGGGGAGCTGTTTTTT.

On this clone: One junction end does not reproduce the germline sequence, and a read error may be involved. V usage is TRBV6-5 and J usage is TRBJ2-7; possible D gene TRBD2, 5 bases. This CDR3 comprises 12 residues. Germline V gene lookup returns CDR1 MNHEY and CDR2 SVGAGI. Written as DNA, the CDR3 is TGTGCCATCAGTTTACGGGATATCGAGCAGTACTTC. Residues: CAISLRDIEQYF.

The table lists this clone with many counts. The genes are TRBV20-1 and TRBJ1-5, with D possibly matching TRBD1 (6 bases). The CDR3 totals 14 residues. Germline V lookup: CDR1 DFQATT, CDR2 SNEGSKA (reference sequence). V was cut by 5 bases and J by 2 bases, with 13 bases left in between. DNA for the CDR3: TGCAGTGCTCGTGAGGGGGGCGGCAATCAGCCCCAGCATTTT. Its protein product is CSAREGGGNQPQHF.

This clone was counted ten times or more. A much larger clone differs by one base, so this may be a read error. The chain's CDR3 is CASSEGESAGGLFF. The CDR3 nucleotides are TGTGCCAGCAGTGAAGGGGAATCGGCCGGTGGGCTGTTTTTT. The chain uses TRBV6-1 and TRBJ2-2; D is unclear. In germline, CDR1 is MNHNS, CDR2 SASEGT. V lost 1 base, J lost 13 bases, and 16 bases lay in between. The CDR3 spans 14 residues.

The table lists this clone with many counts. The CDR3, as DNA: TGTGCCAGCAGCCCTCGGGTCCGTTCGTGGGAAAAACTGTTTTTT. Amino acids: CASSPRVRSWEKLFF. This chain connects TRBV6-1 to TRBJ1-4; the D is unclear. The CDR3 extends over 15 amino acids. The V and J ends lost 6 bases and 8 bases respectively, with 19 bases between them. Germline V gene data show CDR1 as MNHNS and CDR2 as SASEGT.

This sequence joins TRBV7-2 and TRBJ2-2; possibly TRBD2 for D (5 bases). Trimming removed 6 bases at V and 1 base at J, with 12 bases between. The CDR3 length is 15 residues. The germline V gene encodes CDR1 SGHTA and CDR2 FQGNSA. The CDR3 is CASSLAPLNTGELFF. In nucleotides, the CDR3 is TGTGCCAGCAGTCTAGCCCCATTGAACACCGGGGAGCTGTTTTTT.

V gene TRBV2 combines with J gene TRBJ2-2; D may be TRBD2 (5 bases). CDR3 length: 16 residues. Germline V gives CDR1 SNHLY, CDR2 FYNNEI. The V end was cut by 8 bases, the J end by 17 bases, with 33 bases between. This CDR3 reads CASSGLPRSNTGEIFF. Here the CDR3 DNA reads TGTGCCAGCTCCGGACTCCCCAGATCGAACACCGGGGAGATATTTTTT.

This clone came up many times. The chain links TRBV28 to TRBJ2-6; no definite D call. The CDR3 has 16 amino acids. Germline V lookup: CDR1 MDHEN, CDR2 SYDVKM. Trimming removed 3 bases from V and 0 bases from J, with 9 bases in between. The DNA of the CDR3 is TGTGCCAGCAGTTTTGGTCAGATCTCTGGGGCCAACGTCCTGACTTTC. The encoded protein is CASSFGQISGANVLTF.

This clone was detected many times. At one of its ends the junction is not consistent with the germline gene, which may arise from a read error. The chain combines TRBV2 with TRBJ1-1, with a possible D match to TRBD1 (6 bases). From germline, CDR1 is SNHLY and CDR2 FYNNEI. The CDR3 has 12 residues. CDR3 in amino acids: CASTEQGPEAFF. CDR3 bases: TGTGCCAGCACTGAACAGGGACCTGAAGCTTTCTTT.